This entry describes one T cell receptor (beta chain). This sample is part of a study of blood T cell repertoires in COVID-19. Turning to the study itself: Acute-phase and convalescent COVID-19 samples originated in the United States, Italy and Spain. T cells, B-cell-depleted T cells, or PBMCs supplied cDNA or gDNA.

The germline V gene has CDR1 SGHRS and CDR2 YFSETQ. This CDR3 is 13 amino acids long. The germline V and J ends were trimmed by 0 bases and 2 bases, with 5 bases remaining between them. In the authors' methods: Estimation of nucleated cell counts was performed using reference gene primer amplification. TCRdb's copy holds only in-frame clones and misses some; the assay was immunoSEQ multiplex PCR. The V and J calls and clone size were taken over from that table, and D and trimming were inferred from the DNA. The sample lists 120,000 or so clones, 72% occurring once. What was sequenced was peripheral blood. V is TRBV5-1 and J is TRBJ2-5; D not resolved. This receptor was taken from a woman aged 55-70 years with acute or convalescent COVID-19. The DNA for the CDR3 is TGCGCCAGCAGCTTGGCGAGTCAAGAGACCCAGTACTTC. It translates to CASSLASQETQYF.